This T cell receptor (beta chain) is drawn from a study of T cell responses to AZD1222 COVID-19 vaccine. To note about this clone: Its antigen is currently unknown.

Points from the study as a whole: Regions left unmutated in variants are reportedly the target of nearly half of spike-specific TCRs. Donors were largely white British and mainly female; clonal diversity was possibly underestimated.

The table came from immunoSEQ multiplex PCR; TCRdb's copy has only in-frame clones and leaves some out. The sample holds fewer than 140,000 clones, 90% seen once. Specimen: peripheral blood, collected 28 days after the second AZD1222 dose. The sequence was obtained from an adult who received the AZD1222 COVID-19 vaccine.

The CDR3 here is CASGWGGDQPQHF. In DNA, the CDR3 is TGTGCTAGTGGTTGGGGGGGCGATCAGCCCCAGCATTTT. The rearrangement joins TRBV12-5 to TRBJ1-5, with D tentatively TRBD1 (6 bases). Germline lookup yields CDR1 LGHNT and CDR2 FRNRAP. This CDR3 has 13 residues. Trimming removed 4 bases at V and 5 bases at J, with 9 bases between.